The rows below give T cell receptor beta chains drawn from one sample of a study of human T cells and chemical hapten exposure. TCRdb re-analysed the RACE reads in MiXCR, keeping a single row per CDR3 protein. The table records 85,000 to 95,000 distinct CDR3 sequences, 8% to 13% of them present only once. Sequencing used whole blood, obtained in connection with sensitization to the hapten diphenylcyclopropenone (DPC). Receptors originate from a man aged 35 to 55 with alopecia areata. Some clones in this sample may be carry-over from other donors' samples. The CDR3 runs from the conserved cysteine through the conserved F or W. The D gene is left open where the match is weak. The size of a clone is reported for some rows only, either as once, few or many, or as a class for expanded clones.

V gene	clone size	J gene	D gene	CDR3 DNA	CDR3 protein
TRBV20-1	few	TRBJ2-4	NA	TGCAGTGCTAGAGCGGTAGCCAAAAACATTCAGTACTTC	CSARAVAKNIQYF
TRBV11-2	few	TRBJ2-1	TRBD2	TGTGCCAGCAGCTTAGATCCTTCTCAGGGACTAGCCCTTTTTGACAATGAGCAGTTCTTC	CASSLDPSQGLALFDNEQFF
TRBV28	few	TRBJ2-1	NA	TGTGCCAGCAGTTTATATTCCTCGGCCGGAAATGAGCAGTTCTTC	CASSLYSSAGNEQFF
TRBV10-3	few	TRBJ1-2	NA	TGTGCCATCAGCCGACAGTATGGCTACACCTTC	CAISRQYGYTF
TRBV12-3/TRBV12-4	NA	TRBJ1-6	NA	TGTGCCAGCAGTTTCGGTCAGGGGTATAATTCACCCCTCCACTTT	CASSFGQGYNSPLHF
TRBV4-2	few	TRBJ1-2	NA	TGTGCCAGCAGCCAAGTCTCAGCCTGGAGCTATGGCTACACCTTC	CASSQVSAWSYGYTF
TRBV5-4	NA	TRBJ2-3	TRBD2	TGTGCCAGCAGCTTGGGGACTAGCGGGACCGGGGCAGATACGCAGTATTTT	CASSLGTSGTGADTQYF
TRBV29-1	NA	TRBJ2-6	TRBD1	TGCAGCGTTGGACAGGGGACCGGGGCCAACGTCCTGACTTTC	CSVGQGTGANVLTF
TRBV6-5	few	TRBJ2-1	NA	TGTGCCAGCAGTACTTACAGGGTGGGGGCCTACAATGAGCAGTTCTTC	CASSTYRVGAYNEQFF
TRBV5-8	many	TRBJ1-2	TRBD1	TGTGCCAGCAGCCGGACCGGGACAGGGATAGGCTACACCTTC	CASSRTGTGIGYTF
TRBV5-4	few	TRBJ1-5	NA	TGTGCCAGCAGCTTGATGGGAGGCAATCAGCCCCAGCATTTT	CASSLMGGNQPQHF
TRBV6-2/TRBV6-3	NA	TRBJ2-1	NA	TGTGCCAGCGCGTTAGCGGTCTCTGAGCAGTTCTTC	CASALAVSEQFF
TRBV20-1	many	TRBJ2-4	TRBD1	TGCAGTGCCGTAGACAGGGGAGGTCCCAAAAACATTCAGTACTTC	CSAVDRGGPKNIQYF
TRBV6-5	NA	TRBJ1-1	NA	TGTGCCAGCAGTAGACAGGCAATGAACACTGAAGCTTTCTTT	CASSRQAMNTEAFF
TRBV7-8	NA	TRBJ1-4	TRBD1	TGTGCCAGCAGCTTTGGTCACCCAGGGGGTAATGAAAAACTGTTTTTT	CASSFGHPGGNEKLFF
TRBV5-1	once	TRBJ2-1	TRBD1	TGCGCCAGCAGCTTGTATGGACAGGGTTCTAGTGAGAAGTTCTTC	CASSLYGQGSSEKFF
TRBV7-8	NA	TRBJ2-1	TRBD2	TGTGCCAGCAGCCCCCGGACTAGCGGTGTCTCCTACAATGAGCAGTTCTTC	CASSPRTSGVSYNEQFF
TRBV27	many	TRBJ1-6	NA	TGTGCCAGCAGTTTATCCTTCGGGTCCTATAATTCACCCCTCCACTTT	CASSLSFGSYNSPLHF
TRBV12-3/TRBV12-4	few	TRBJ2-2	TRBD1	TGTGCCAGCAGTTTTTCCGGGACAGGGACTAACACCGGGGAGCTGTTTTTT	CASSFSGTGTNTGELFF
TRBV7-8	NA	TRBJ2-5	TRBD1	TGTGCCAGCAAGAAGGGACAGGGCGGTGGGACCCAGTACTTC	CASKKGQGGGTQYF
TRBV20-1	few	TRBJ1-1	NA	TGCAGTGCTTCCGACGGTACTGAAGCTTTCTTT	CSASDGTEAFF
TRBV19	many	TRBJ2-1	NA	TGTGCCAGTAGTAGCCGGGCCCTCCCAGGGGAGCAGTTCTTC	CASSSRALPGEQFF
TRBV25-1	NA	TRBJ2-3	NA	TGTGCCAGCAGTGAATTTAACCTTCTCACAGATACGCAGTATTTT	CASSEFNLLTDTQYF
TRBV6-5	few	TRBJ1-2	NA	TGTGCCAGCAGGGGGGGAAATGGCTACACCTTC	CASRGGNGYTF
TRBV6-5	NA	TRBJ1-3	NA	TGTGCCAGCAGTTACTCGGCCCCTGAGAGAGGAAACACCATATATTTT	CASSYSAPERGNTIYF
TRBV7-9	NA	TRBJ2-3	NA	TGTGCCAGCAGCCTCGACTTCGGTTTGAGGGGGGGGCTAGTTACAGATACGCAGTATTTT	CASSLDFGLRGGLVTDTQYF
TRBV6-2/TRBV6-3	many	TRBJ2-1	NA	TGTGCCAGCACCCAATTAAGAGGGGAAATGTTCTTC	CASTQLRGEMFF
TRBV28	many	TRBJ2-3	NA	TGTGCCAGCAGTTCGATACTACAGGGGAGGGGAGATACGCAGTATTTT	CASSSILQGRGDTQYF
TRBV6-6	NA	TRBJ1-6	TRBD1	TGTGCCAGCAGTTACTGGGACAGGGGAATTTCACCCCTCCACTTT	CASSYWDRGISPLHF
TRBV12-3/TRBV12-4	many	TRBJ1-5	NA	TGTGCCAGCAGTCAACAGGTAAATCAGCCCCAGCATTTT	CASSQQVNQPQHF
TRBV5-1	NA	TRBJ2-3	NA	TGCGCCAGCAGCTTGGATGTTACAGATACGCAGTATTTT	CASSLDVTDTQYF
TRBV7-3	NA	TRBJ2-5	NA	TGTGCCAGCAGCACCTCGTACCAAGAGACCCAGTACTTC	CASSTSYQETQYF
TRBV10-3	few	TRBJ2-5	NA	TGTGCCATCAGTGAGTCGAGGGCATACCCGGAGGAGACCCAGTACTTC	CAISESRAYPEETQYF
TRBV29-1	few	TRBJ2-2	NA	TGCAGCGCACGACTTCGGGGTGCGACCGGGGAGCTGTTTTTT	CSARLRGATGELFF
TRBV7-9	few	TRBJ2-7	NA	TGTGCCAGCAGCGAACCAGGCCTCTCCTACGAGCAGTACTTC	CASSEPGLSYEQYF
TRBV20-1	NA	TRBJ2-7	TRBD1	TGCAGTGCAGAGGGACAGGACTCCTACGAGCAGTACTTC	CSAEGQDSYEQYF
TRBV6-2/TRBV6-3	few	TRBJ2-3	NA	TGTGCCAGCAGCCTTGTGGCGGGCAGCACAGATACGCAGTATTTT	CASSLVAGSTDTQYF
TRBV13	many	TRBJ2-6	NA	TGTGCCAGCAGCTTATTTGCGGCTGGGGCCAACGTCCTGACTTTC	CASSLFAAGANVLTF
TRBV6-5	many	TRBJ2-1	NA	TGTGCCAGCAGTTCCACCCACAATGAGCAGTTCTTC	CASSSTHNEQFF
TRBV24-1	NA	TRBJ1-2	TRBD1	TGTGCCACCAGTGATTTTCCCGGACAGGACATCTATGGCTACACCTTC	CATSDFPGQDIYGYTF
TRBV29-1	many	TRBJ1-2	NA	TGCAGCGTTGAAGAGGGGAGCCCAAACTATGGCTACACCTTC	CSVEEGSPNYGYTF